These 10 T cell receptor beta chains share one sample of origin, sequenced in a study of Ad26.COV2.S vaccination and SARS-CoV-2 variants. Treatment given: around 19 received Ad26.COV2.S at low or high dose, single or two shots; about 5 received placebo; per-sample allocation not given. Sample collection was performed on day 63 after the first vaccine or placebo injection. Clones were sequenced by immunoSEQ multiplex PCR, and TCRdb holds only the in-frame ones, with some missing. The sample carries around 250,000 clones, around nine tenths recorded once. Sequencing was performed on peripheral blood, taken in a trial of Ad26.COV2.S vaccine versus placebo. All receptors come from a person aged 18 to 59 who received the Ad26.COV2.S COVID-19 vaccine or a placebo.

The chain couples TRBV5-1 to TRBJ2-5, with 10 bases lining up with TRBD2. CDR1 is SGHRS and CDR2 is YFSETQ in the germline V gene. With V trimmed by 2 bases and J by 2 bases, 6 bases remained unmatched. The CDR3 sequence is 16 residues long. This CDR3 is CASSFSQRGGQETQYF. DNA of the CDR3: TGCGCCAGCAGCTTTTCGCAGCGGGGGGGGCAAGAGACCCAGTACTTC.

This chain links TRBV5-4 with TRBJ2-5; D gene uncertain. The CDR3 sequence is 15 residues long. With 5 bases removed from V and 4 bases from J, the gap between germline ends came to 18 bases. Per germline, CDR1 SGHNT and CDR2 YYREEE (reference sequence). In DNA form, the CDR3 reads TGTGCCAGCAGAACTACTCAGTCCCGGCTAGAGACCCAGTACTTC. The encoded protein is CASRTTQSRLETQYF.

CDR3 bases: TGCGCCAGCAGCCACGGAAGCTCTGGAAACACCATATATTTT. It yields the protein CASSHGSSGNTIYF. V and J are TRBV4-1 and TRBJ1-3; D not certain. The CDR3 consists of 14 residues. Per germline, CDR1 MGHRA and CDR2 YSYEKL. The V end lost 3 bases, the J end lost 0 bases, and 6 bases lay between the germline ends.

The V call is TRBV6-2 or TRBV6-3, the J call TRBJ2-1, with 13 bases lining up with TRBD2. The CDR3 runs to 18 residues. Germline lookup yields CDR1 MNHEY and CDR2 SVGEGT. J gave up 4 bases and V 6 bases, and 12 bases lay outside the gene matches. CDR3 in DNA: TGTGCCAGCAGCTATGACGCTCGGACTAGCGGGAGTTACAATGAGCAGTTCTTC. Translating it yields CASSYDARTSGSYNEQFF.

The chain couples TRBV7-3 to TRBJ2-3; 7 bases map to TRBD2. The V and J ends lost 0 bases and 6 bases, in that order; junction bases with no gene match: 6. The CDR3 is 15 residues long. Per germline, CDR1 SGHTA and CDR2 FQGTGA. The CDR3 DNA sequence: TGTGCCAGCAGCTTAACCAGCGGGGTGGGGGATACGCAGTATTTT. It encodes CASSLTSGVGDTQYF.

This clone was seen a single time. The chain uses TRBV4-1 and TRBJ2-5; D possibly corresponds to TRBD2 (6 bases). The CDR3 contains 15 residues. Trimming removed 0 bases from V and 7 bases from J, with 15 bases in between. Germline CDR1 reads MGHRA; CDR2 reads YSYEKL. The CDR3 coding sequence is TGCGCCAGCAGCCAAGAGGGGCGGGGCCTCGGGACCCAGTACTTC. This sequence encodes CASSQEGRGLGTQYF.

Only one count was recorded for this clone. The rearrangement uses TRBV6-2 or TRBV6-3 and TRBJ2-5, with no clear D. V lost 2 bases to trimming and J lost 5 bases, with 9 bases between them. Germline loops: CDR1 MNHEY, CDR2 SVGEGT. CDR3 size: 13 residues. The CDR3 region has the DNA TGTGCCAGCAGTTACGCCGAATATGAGACCCAGTACTTC. Protein product: CASSYAEYETQYF.

The rearrangement links TRBV6-5 to TRBJ1-2; D is uncertain. Germline CDR1 reads MNHEY; CDR2 reads SVGAGI. The length of the CDR3 is 15 residues. The V gene lost 8 bases and the J gene lost 2 bases, with 18 bases spanning the gap. DNA of the CDR3: TGTGCCAGCGGCAAGTCGCCAACAGAAAACTATGGCTACACCTTC. It yields the protein CASGKSPTENYGYTF.

The chain combines TRBV27 with TRBJ2-2, with 7 positions matching TRBD2. Germline trimming cut 6 bases from V and 1 base from J; bases unmatched to any gene: 11. The CDR3 extends over 17 amino acids. The germline V gene encodes CDR1 MNHEY and CDR2 SMNVEV (reference sequence). The CDR3 DNA reads TGTGCCAGCAGGGCGGCCTCGACTAGCATGAACACCGGGGAGCTGTTTTTT. This codes for CASRAASTSMNTGELFF.

The V call is TRBV11-3, the J call TRBJ2-7, with 7 bases fitting TRBD2. This CDR3 is built from 15 residues. The junction had 9 bases not matched to a gene; V was cut back by 5 bases and J by 2 bases. The germline V gene has CDR1 SGHNT and CDR2 YENEEA. The DNA of the CDR3 is TGTGCCAGCAGCATCGGGCGGGGGAGGACCTACGAGCAGTACGTC. This sequence encodes CASSIGRGRTYEQYV.